This entry lists 25 T cell receptor beta chains sequenced from one sample in a study of blood T cells in healthy people across ages. A second PCR of 7 to 11 cycles used a sample-barcoded 5' primer and a J-beta primer mix. TCRdb re-derived calls from the 5' RACE reads in MiXCR, one entry per CDR3 protein. Counted here are around 320,000 distinct CDR3 sequences, around 30% occurring once; the ten biggest clones make up 29%. Input material: blood. Receptor source: a woman between 65 and 79 years old in good health.

The chain uses TRBV5-6 and TRBJ2-3; 7 bases align to TRBD2. Germline V gene sequence: CDR1 SGHDT, CDR2 YYEEEE. The CDR3 runs to 16 residues. V lost 3 bases and J lost 2; bases outside the gene matches: 9. The CDR3 coding sequence is TGTGCCAGCAGCTCCGCAACTAGCGCCTACACAGATACGCAGTATTTT. Translation gives CASSSATSAYTDTQYF.

This clonotype was found a few times. V is TRBV20-1 and J is TRBJ2-3, with D perhaps matching TRBD2 (6 bases). Germline loops: CDR1 DFQATT, CDR2 SNEGSKA (reference sequence). This CDR3 is 14 amino acids long. Deletions cut 3 bases from V and 0 bases from J, with 10 bases between. The CDR3 sequence is CSARREASTDTQYF. CDR3 DNA sequence: TGCAGTGCTAGGAGGGAGGCTAGCACAGATACGCAGTATTTT.

This clonotype was seen a few times. The rearrangement joins TRBV28 to TRBJ2-3; perhaps D is TRBD1 or TRBD2 (6 bases each). Germline V gives CDR1 MDHEN, CDR2 SYDVKM. Trimming cost V 1 base and J 1 base, with 18 bases left between them. This CDR3 has 18 residues. In DNA, the CDR3 is TGTGCCAGCAGTTTATCGGGTATTGGGGGCGGGGGCACAGATACGCAGTATTTT. Its protein is CASSLSGIGGGGTDTQYF.

The chain couples TRBV16 to TRBJ1-2, with 8 bases lining up with TRBD1. This CDR3 contains 15 residues. Germline loops: CDR1 KGHSY, CDR2 FQNENV. Germline trimming cut 0 bases from V and 5 bases from J; bases unmatched to any gene: 5. The CDR3: CASSQSTGARYGYTF. Here the CDR3 DNA reads TGTGCCAGCAGCCAATCGACAGGGGCGCGGTATGGCTACACCTTC.

This clonotype has just a few counts. V and J are TRBV7-8 and TRBJ2-7; D may be TRBD1 or TRBD2 (5 bases each). V gave up 2 bases and J gave up 5 bases, with 10 bases separating them. The CDR3 loop spans 13 amino acids. The V gene's germline CDR1 is SGHVS and CDR2 FQNEAQ. Here the CDR3 DNA reads TGTGCCAGCAGCTTATCCAGGGACCACGAGCAGTACTTC. It yields the protein CASSLSRDHEQYF.

The rearrangement links TRBV7-2 to TRBJ1-4; TRBD1 matches at 10 bases. The CDR3 is made up of 16 amino acids. The J segment lost 10 bases and the V segment lost 2 bases, leaving 10 bases of the junction unmatched. Looked up from germline, CDR1 is SGHTA and CDR2 is FQGNSA. The CDR3 nucleotides are TGTGCCAGCAGCTTACAAGTGGACAGGGGGATCGGAAAACTGTTTTTT. Translation gives CASSLQVDRGIGKLFF.

This clonotype was detected only a few times. The genes are TRBV11-2 and TRBJ2-7; unclear D gene. The V and J ends lost 1 base and 3 bases respectively, with 10 bases between them. CDR3 length: 14 amino acids. The germline CDR1 and CDR2 sequences are SGHAT and FQNNGV. The CDR3 nucleotides read TGTGCCAGCAGCTTAGTTAGGCCCCACTACGAGCAGTACTTC. This gives the protein CASSLVRPHYEQYF.

This clonotype turned up a few times. The rearrangement uses TRBV11-2 and TRBJ2-7; maybe TRBD1 (6 bases). CDR1 and CDR2 from the germline V gene are SGHAT and FQNNGV. Trimming stripped 5 bases from V and 5 bases from J, with 22 bases between. There are 16 residues in the CDR3. The CDR3 region has the DNA TGTGCCAGCAGCCTGGGGATGGGGGCCGTCGGGAACGAGCAGTACTTC. It is translated as CASSLGMGAVGNEQYF.

The chain employs TRBV11-2 and TRBJ2-2, with D possibly TRBD2 on 5 matching bases. Germline V gene sequence: CDR1 SGHAT, CDR2 FQNNGV. The CDR3 contains 15 residues. V was shortened by 0 bases and J by 9 bases, with 14 bases between the two germline ends. CDR3 nucleotides: TGTGCCAGCAGCTTAGATCGGGGTGCAAGAAGGGAGCTGTTTTTT. As protein: CASSLDRGARRELFF.

Concerning this clonotype itself: A much larger clone lies one base from this, so it may be a read error. The V gene is TRBV7-2, the J gene TRBJ2-1; possible D gene TRBD1, 5 bases. Germline lookup yields CDR1 SGHTA and CDR2 FQGNSA. This CDR3 region has 15 residues. The DNA for the CDR3 is TGTGCCAGCAGCTTCAAACAGGTTTTGTACAATGCGCAGTTCTTC. Amino acid sequence: CASSFKQVLYNAQFF.

This clonotype came up a few times. The rearrangement links TRBV20-1 to TRBJ2-4; the D is unclear. Looked up from germline, CDR1 is DFQATT and CDR2 is SNEGSKA (reference sequence). This CDR3 spans 13 amino acids. Trimming removed 0 bases at V and 9 bases at J, with 12 bases between. The CDR3: CSARDEGAGIQYF. The CDR3 DNA reads as TGCAGTGCTAGAGACGAAGGAGCAGGCATTCAGTACTTC.

V and J are TRBV6-5 and TRBJ1-4; D is possibly TRBD1 (5 bases). Germline V gene sequence: CDR1 MNHEY, CDR2 SVGAGI. With 7 bases removed from V and 3 bases from J, the gap between germline ends came to 12 bases. CDR3 length: 14 residues. CDR3 protein: CASKGWGANEKLFF. CDR3 DNA sequence: TGTGCCAGCAAAGGATGGGGGGCTAATGAAAAACTGTTTTTT.

V is TRBV4-3 and J is TRBJ2-5; D perhaps matches TRBD1 (6 bases). The CDR3 contains 15 residues. Germline V gene data show CDR1 as LGHNA and CDR2 as YSLEER. Trimming pared 4 bases from V and 1 base from J, leaving 13 bases between. The CDR3 DNA reads TGCGCCAGCAGCCGATTTCAAGGGGGCCAAGAGACCCAGTACTTC. Amino acid sequence: CASSRFQGGQETQYF.

CDR3 in amino acids: CSVIRESGRGYTF. The CDR3 region has the DNA TGCAGCGTTATCAGGGAGTCTGGCAGGGGCTACACCTTC. The V and J genes are TRBV29-1 and TRBJ1-2; D might be TRBD1 (5 bases). V lost 5 bases, J lost 8 bases, and 18 bases lay in between. This CDR3 contains 13 residues. CDR1 is SQVTM and CDR2 is ANQGSEA in the germline V gene. Supplemented by reference TRBV29-1 and TRBJ1-2, the full variable domain reads SAVISQKPSRDICQRGTSLTIQCQVDSQVTMMFWYRQQPGQSLTLIATANQGSEATYESGFVIDKFPISRPNLTFSTLTVSNMSPEDSSIYLCSVIRESGRGYTFGSGTRLTVV.

This clonotype was found a few times. The CDR3 loop reads CASSLALLAYNEQFF. The CDR3 DNA is TGTGCCAGCAGCTTAGCCCTATTGGCCTACAATGAGCAGTTCTTC. J is TRBJ2-5 and V is TRBV11-2; unclear D gene. The J call could be wrong; TRBJ2-1 is a better fit for the DNA end. CDR1 is SGHAT and CDR2 is FQNNGV in the germline V gene. The CDR3 sequence is 15 residues long.

V gene TRBV29-1 combines with J gene TRBJ1-4, with unresolved D. There are 14 residues in the CDR3. The V end lost 7 bases, the J end lost 7 bases, and 19 bases lay between the germline ends. Germline V gene sequence: CDR1 SQVTM, CDR2 ANQGSEA. The CDR3 protein is CSAGGQYGGEKLFF. CDR3 in DNA: TGCAGCGCCGGAGGGCAGTATGGTGGTGAAAAACTGTTTTTT.

The chain links TRBV11-1 to TRBJ1-6; the D is unclear. Trimming removed 8 bases from V and 9 bases from J, with 8 bases in between. CDR1 is SGHAT and CDR2 is FQDESV in the germline V gene (reference sequence). This CDR3 contains 11 residues. The CDR3 DNA is TGTGCCAGCGGTACGGGTTCACCCCTCCACTTT. Amino acids: CASGTGSPLHF.

This clonotype was seen only once. V gene TRBV7-9 combines with J gene TRBJ2-3, with D hard to call. This CDR3 has 14 residues. The germline V gene encodes CDR1 SEHNR and CDR2 FQNEAQ (reference sequence). The ends were cut back, 0 bases at V and 4 bases at J, with 8 bases in the middle. CDR3: CASSLALGADTQYF. The CDR3 DNA sequence: TGTGCCAGCAGCTTAGCGCTAGGAGCAGATACGCAGTATTTT.

The gene calls are TRBV7-3 and TRBJ1-3; possible D gene TRBD1, 5 bases. Germline V gene data show CDR1 as SGHTA and CDR2 as FQGTGA. Deletions cut 10 bases from V and 4 bases from J, with 14 bases between. The CDR3 consists of 13 residues. CDR3 bases: TGTGCCACCGCACGGGGGAAAGGAAACACCATATATTTT. Residues: CATARGKGNTIYF.

Concerning this clonotype itself: Germline and junction disagree at one end, which may indicate a read error. The rearrangement links TRBV3-1 to TRBJ2-1; D call uncertain. CDR1 and CDR2 from the germline V gene are LGHDT and YNNKEL (reference sequence). The CDR3 is made up of 12 amino acids. The CDR3 DNA reads as TGTGCCAGCAGGCAAGATTCAAAGGAGCAGTTCTTC. Protein sequence: CASRQDSKEQFF.

The chain joins TRBV6-2 or TRBV6-3 to TRBJ2-5; D unresolved. The germline V gene has CDR1 MNHEY and CDR2 SVGEGT. The CDR3 is made up of 12 amino acids. Trimming pared 5 bases from V and 5 bases from J, leaving 9 bases between. CDR3: CASSRDVETQYF. CDR3 nucleotide sequence: TGTGCCAGCAGTAGAGATGTGGAGACCCAGTACTTC.

In this sample, this clonotype turned up many times. The V gene is TRBV28, the J gene TRBJ2-5, with a tentative D call TRBD1 (6 bases). CDR1 and CDR2 (germline): MDHEN, SYDVKM. The CDR3 length is 12 residues. V was cut by 8 bases and J by 3 bases, with 10 bases left in between. CDR3 region: CASGKGEETQYF. The CDR3 DNA sequence: TGTGCCAGCGGGAAGGGGGAAGAGACCCAGTACTTC. Combining the CDR3 with reference TRBV28 and TRBJ2-5 gives the whole variable domain DVKVTQSSRYLVKRTGEKVFLECVQDMDHENMFWYRQDPGLGLRLIYFSYDVKMKEKGDIPEGYSVSREKKERFSLILESASTNQTSMYLCASGKGEETQYFGPGTRLLVL.

The chain joins TRBV7-2 to TRBJ2-3; TRBD2 aligns across 11 bases. The CDR3 spans 18 residues. Trimming cost V 2 bases and J 5 bases; bases outside gene matches: 12. CDR1 SGHTA and CDR2 FQGNSA come from the germline V gene. CDR3 loop: CASSLRGLAAHSGDTQYF. Here the CDR3 DNA reads TGTGCCAGCAGCTTAAGGGGACTAGCGGCTCACAGTGGAGATACGCAGTATTTT.

The table lists this clonotype with a few counts. The J gene is TRBJ2-5, the V gene TRBV20-1, with D maybe TRBD2 (6 bases). The CDR3 spans 15 residues. Per germline, CDR1 DFQATT and CDR2 SNEGSKA (reference sequence). V lost 1 base to trimming and J lost 5 bases, with 17 bases between them. The CDR3 spells CSARVSGTPRETQYF. CDR3 DNA sequence: TGCAGTGCTAGAGTCTCAGGGACTCCCCGGGAGACCCAGTACTTC.

A word on this clonotype: The junction and the germline gene differ at one end; a read error may be behind it. V gene TRBV27 combines with J gene TRBJ2-3, with D possibly matching TRBD2 (5 bases). Germline CDR1 and CDR2: MNHEY and SMNVEV (reference sequence). CDR3 length: 17 amino acids. Here the CDR3 reads CAGSYSGTGRSTDTQYF. CDR3 nucleotide sequence: TGTGCCGGCAGTTACAGCGGAACCGGTCGTAGCACAGATACGCAGTATTTT.